These 20 T cell receptor beta chains were sequenced from one sample in a study of blood T cell repertoires in COVID-19. Using immunoSEQ multiplex PCR, the repertoire was profiled, and TCRdb retains in-frame clones only, with some absent. The top ten hold 1.5% of the sample, which has roughly 300,000 clones, more than 75% seen once. Sequenced: peripheral blood. These receptor sequences come from a woman aged 40 to 49 who had recovered from COVID-19.

The V call is TRBV2, the J call TRBJ2-3; TRBD2 is a possible D gene (5 bases). Per germline, CDR1 SNHLY and CDR2 FYNNEI. Trimming shortened V by 4 bases and J by 1 base, and 18 bases separated the two germline ends. This CDR3 has 17 amino acids. This chain's CDR3 is CASSVFRESGGTDTQYF. CDR3 DNA sequence: TGTGCCAGCAGTGTCTTTCGCGAGAGCGGCGGCACAGATACGCAGTATTTT.

J is TRBJ2-7 and V is TRBV6-6; 9 nucleotides agree with TRBD1. Per germline, CDR1 MNHNY and CDR2 SVGAGI (reference sequence). After removal of 2 bases from V and 3 bases from J, the junction contained 8 bases not matched to a gene. The CDR3 is 16 residues long. DNA of the CDR3: TGTGCCAGCAGTTACCACGACAGGGGGGGCAGCTACGAGCAGTACTTC. Amino acids: CASSYHDRGGSYEQYF.

This clone was observed once. This chain links TRBV5-6 with TRBJ2-3; D unresolved. CDR3 length: 15 amino acids. CDR1 SGHDT and CDR2 YYEEEE come from the germline V gene. Trimming took 4 bases from V and 0 from J, leaving 12 bases between them. CDR3 region: CASSPDAGSTDTQYF. The CDR3 DNA is TGTGCCAGCAGCCCCGACGCAGGCAGCACAGATACGCAGTATTTT.

The CDR3 DNA sequence: TGTGCCACACTACGGAATTACGTGATACCTGAAGCTTTCTTT. It translates to CATLRNYVIPEAFF. This chain links TRBV6-5 with TRBJ1-1; D is unclear. CDR1 and CDR2 (germline): MNHEY, SVGAGI. Trimming stripped 10 bases from V and 6 bases from J, with 21 bases between. This CDR3 has 14 amino acids.

V and J are TRBV6-5 and TRBJ2-3; 7 nucleotides align to TRBD2. Trimming removed 7 bases from V and 5 bases from J; junction bases left unmatched: 9. The length of the CDR3 is 14 residues. Germline CDR1 is MNHEY and CDR2 is SVGAGI. The CDR3 loop is CASTHGGRGDTQYF. For the CDR3, the DNA is TGTGCCAGCACCCACGGGGGGAGGGGAGATACGCAGTATTTT.

The chain combines TRBV10-3 with TRBJ1-2, with D perhaps TRBD1 (6 bases). V was cut by 6 bases and J by 3 bases, with 29 bases left in between. This CDR3 has 19 amino acids. CDR1 is ENHRY, CDR2 SYGVKD, per germline. In nucleotides, the CDR3 is TGTGCCATCAGCCCGTCATCCCGGGACCGAGGGAAGGGGGACTATGGCTACACCTTC. It yields the protein CAISPSSRDRGKGDYGYTF.

The rearrangement joins TRBV6-1 to TRBJ1-2; D is unresolved. The germline V gene has CDR1 MNHNS and CDR2 SASEGT. The CDR3 loop spans 16 amino acids. V lost 4 bases and J lost 1, with 16 bases in between. As DNA, the CDR3 is TGTGCCAGCAGTGGGGCCGGAAAAGGAATTAACTATGGCTACACCTTC. It encodes CASSGAGKGINYGYTF.

The chain is built from TRBV29-1 and TRBJ2-7; 7 bases align to TRBD1. The CDR3 totals 12 residues. V was clipped by 4 bases and J by 2 bases; unmatched bases: 2. Germline V gives CDR1 SQVTM, CDR2 ANQGSEA. CDR3: CSVGDSAYEQYF. CDR3 nucleotides: TGCAGCGTTGGGGACAGTGCCTACGAGCAGTACTTC.

This clone was detected only once. This chain uses TRBV19 with TRBJ2-5, with D maybe TRBD2 (6 bases). Germline V gene data show CDR1 as LNHDA and CDR2 as SQIVND (reference sequence). The CDR3 is 16 amino acids. V was cut by 7 bases and J by 9 bases, with 27 bases left in between. DNA of the CDR3: TGTGCCAGTAACCCGGGTGGGGGGAGAAGTACCCTGGCCCAGTACTTC. Amino acid sequence: CASNPGGGRSTLAQYF.

The chain employs TRBV6-2 or TRBV6-3 and TRBJ2-7; TRBD2 aligns across 7 bases. This CDR3 comprises 14 residues. J was trimmed by 2 bases and V by 4 bases; bases with no gene match: 5. Germline loops: CDR1 MNHEY, CDR2 SVGEGT. The CDR3 nucleotides are TGTGCCAGCAGTTCCGGGGGGAGCGCCTACGAGCAGTACTTC. Translation gives CASSSGGSAYEQYF.

The chain links TRBV3-1 (or the pseudogene TRBV3-2) to TRBJ2-7; tentative D call: TRBD2 (6 bases). The CDR3 runs 16 residues. Germline CDR1 LGHDT, CDR2 YNNKEL (reference sequence). Trimming cost V 3 bases and J 3 bases, with 18 bases left between them. CDR3 DNA: TGTGCCAGCAGCCATGTTCCGGGAGAAACTCTCTACGAGCAGTACTTC. Encoded protein: CASSHVPGETLYEQYF.

The chain has TRBV5-6 and TRBJ2-5, with D tentatively TRBD1 (5 bases). The germline CDR1 and CDR2 sequences are SGHDT and YYEEEE. The CDR3 totals 16 residues. Trimming took 0 bases from V and 7 from J, leaving 19 bases between them. The chain's CDR3 is CASSLVSGILPGTQYF. The DNA of the CDR3 is TGTGCCAGCAGCTTGGTGTCAGGGATCCTGCCGGGGACCCAGTACTTC.

J is TRBJ2-2 and V is TRBV6-6; D is possibly TRBD2 (5 bases). The ends were cut back, 5 bases at V and 4 bases at J, with 11 bases in the middle. Per the germline V gene, CDR1 is MNHNY and CDR2 is SVGAGI (reference sequence). The CDR3 consists of 14 residues. The CDR3 DNA sequence: TGTGCCAGCAGTAGAGCACGGGGCACCGGGGAGCTGTTTTTT. Translated, it gives CASSRARGTGELFF.

V is TRBV6-2 or TRBV6-3 and J is TRBJ2-3, with TRBD2 matching over 9 bases. CDR1 is MNHEY and CDR2 is SVGEGT in the germline V gene. V lost 5 bases and J lost 7; bases outside the gene matches: 7. This CDR3 contains 14 residues. The CDR3 region has the DNA TGTGCCAGCAGTGATAGCGGGGGAACTAATACGCAGTATTTT. This codes for CASSDSGGTNTQYF.

The chain has TRBV27 and TRBJ2-3; the D gene is possibly TRBD2 (7 bases). This CDR3 is 14 amino acids long. CDR1 is MNHEY, CDR2 SMNVEV, per germline (reference sequence). With 6 bases removed from V and 6 bases from J, the gap between germline ends came to 16 bases. DNA for the CDR3: TGTGCCAGCAGAAGGGGGGGCCGTCCCGATACGCAGTATTTT. Protein: CASRRGGRPDTQYF.

This chain connects TRBV18 to TRBJ2-3; maybe TRBD2 (5 bases). Germline-derived CDR1 and CDR2 are KGHSH and LQKENI. The CDR3 runs 16 residues. Trimming stripped 6 bases from V and 3 bases from J, with 19 bases between. CDR3 bases: TGTGCCAGCTCGAGGGCCTTAGCCGGATCGACAGATACGCAGTATTTT. Translated, it gives CASSRALAGSTDTQYF. The whole variable domain, filled in from reference TRBV18 and TRBJ2-3, reads NAGVMQNPRHLVRRRGQEARLRCSPMKGHSHVYWYRQLPEEGLKFMVYLQKENIIDESGMPKERFSAEFPKEGPSILRIQQVVRGDSAAYFCASSRALAGSTDTQYFGPGTRLTVL.

The chain links TRBV27 to TRBJ1-2, with 8 bases matching TRBD1. From germline, CDR1 is MNHEY and CDR2 SMNVEV (reference sequence). This CDR3 contains 14 residues. The V segment lost 1 base and the J segment 3 bases; nucleotides outside the gene matches: 1. CDR3 sequence: CASSLYRGDYGYTF. Written as DNA, the CDR3 is TGTGCCAGCAGTTTATACAGGGGGGACTATGGCTACACCTTC.

The rearrangement joins TRBV7-2 to TRBJ1-2; 8 bases align to TRBD1. The CDR3 spans 15 residues. V dropped 3 bases and J dropped 4; count of bases not matched to a gene: 7. Germline assignment: CDR1 SGHTA and CDR2 FQGNSA. DNA of the CDR3: TGTGCCAGCAGCTTCCAGAGACAGGGGTTCTATGGCTACACCTTC. Its translation: CASSFQRQGFYGYTF.

The chain carries TRBV7-2 and TRBJ2-5, with 8 bases aligning to TRBD1. The germline V gene encodes CDR1 SGHTA and CDR2 FQGNSA. The CDR3 has 19 residues. V shed 2 bases and J 1 base; nucleotides not matched to a gene: 15. The CDR3 bases are TGTGCCAGCAGCTTAAGGGGGGAGGACAGGGCTGGTTTCCAAGAGACCCAGTACTTC. It yields the protein CASSLRGEDRAGFQETQYF.

This rearrangement joins TRBV29-1 to TRBJ2-7; 9 bases are a match to TRBD1. V lost 7 bases to trimming and J lost 0 bases; unmatched junction nucleotides: 4. CDR1 and CDR2 from the germline V gene are SQVTM and ANQGSEA. The CDR3 sequence is 13 residues long. The CDR3 region is CSAGTGSSYEQYF. Written as DNA, the CDR3 is TGCAGCGCCGGGACAGGGAGCTCCTACGAGCAGTACTTC.